The 18 T cell receptor beta chains below come from one sample, sequenced in a study of cytomegalovirus exposure and HLA in healthy donors. Method: immunoSEQ multiplex PCR; TCRdb's copy keeps in-frame clones and lacks some. The sample lists roughly 80,000 clones, roughly 93% occurring once. The sequencing sample was made of PBMCs. The receptors originated from a man aged 18 to 29 in good health and CMV-seronegative.

The rearrangement joins TRBV7-9 to TRBJ2-1; a weak D match, TRBD2 (6 bases). V was trimmed by 1 base and J by 0 bases, leaving 13 bases between them. The germline V gene encodes CDR1 SEHNR and CDR2 FQNEAQ (reference sequence). The CDR3 is 17 amino acids. CDR3 protein: CASSLDGAGSSYNEQFF. The CDR3 DNA reads as TGTGCCAGCAGCTTAGACGGCGCCGGGAGCTCCTACAATGAGCAGTTCTTC.

The chain couples TRBV10-1 to TRBJ1-1; 9 bases line up with TRBD1. J was trimmed by 4 bases and V by 6 bases; bases with no gene match: 15. This CDR3 has 17 amino acids. The V gene's germline CDR1 is WNHNN and CDR2 SYGVQD (reference sequence). The CDR3 spells CASSPRIAGTGFTEAFF. The CDR3 DNA follows: TGCGCCAGCAGCCCCAGGATTGCCGGGACAGGGTTCACTGAAGCTTTCTTT.

This chain uses TRBV7-8 with TRBJ1-2; possibly TRBD1 for D (5 bases). The V gene's germline CDR1 is SGHVS and CDR2 FQNEAQ. The ends were cut back, 0 bases at V and 5 bases at J, with 19 bases in the middle. CDR3 size: 17 residues. As DNA, the CDR3 is TGTGCCAGCAGCTTAGCTGTTGGGGCAGCTGTCTGGTATGGCTACACCTTC. Protein product: CASSLAVGAAVWYGYTF.

The chain employs TRBV7-2 and TRBJ2-7; tentative D call: TRBD2 (5 bases). Germline values: CDR1 SGHTA, CDR2 FQGNSA. CDR3 length: 15 amino acids. Trimming shortened V by 2 bases and J by 2 bases, and 13 bases separated the two germline ends. The CDR3 nucleotides are TGTGCCAGCAGCTTAAGCGGCGCAAACGCCTACGAGCAGTACTTC. Its protein is CASSLSGANAYEQYF. The full variable domain, rest sourced from reference TRBV7-2 and TRBJ2-7, is GAGVSQSPSNKVTEKGKDVELRCDPISGHTALYWYRQSLGQGLEFLIYFQGNSAPDKSGLPSDRFSAERTGGSVSTLTIQRTQQEDSAVYLCASSLSGANAYEQYFGPGTRLTVT.

V gene TRBV7-8 combines with J gene TRBJ1-1, with D perhaps TRBD1 (6 bases). From germline, CDR1 is SGHVS and CDR2 FQNEAQ. Trimming removed 3 bases from V and 0 bases from J, with 8 bases in between. There are 14 residues in the CDR3. In DNA, the CDR3 is TGTGCCAGCAGCTTTGGACAGATGAACACTGAAGCTTTCTTT. It yields the protein CASSFGQMNTEAFF.

The chain carries TRBV7-9 and TRBJ2-1, with D possibly being TRBD1 (8 bases). The CDR3 contains 17 residues. Germline loops: CDR1 SEHNR, CDR2 FQNEAQ (reference sequence). Trimming took 5 bases from V and 6 from J, leaving 23 bases between them. CDR3 in amino acids: CASSRTRGGRGLNEQFF. DNA of the CDR3: TGTGCCAGCAGCCGAACAAGGGGGGGCAGGGGGCTCAATGAGCAGTTCTTC.

In its sample, this clone was seen once. The V gene is TRBV6-5, the J gene TRBJ2-2; 9 bases map to TRBD1. This CDR3 region has 15 residues. Per the germline V gene, CDR1 is MNHEY and CDR2 is SVGAGI. The V gene end was trimmed by 7 bases and the J gene end by 0 bases; junction bases not matched to a gene: 3. The CDR3 loop is CASTRQGANTGELFF. DNA for the CDR3: TGTGCCAGCACCAGACAGGGGGCGAACACCGGGGAGCTGTTTTTT.

The chain combines TRBV7-6 with TRBJ2-7, with a weak D call TRBD1 (6 bases). The germline gives CDR1 SGHVS, CDR2 FNYEAQ. The CDR3 extends over 13 amino acids. V was cut by 10 bases and J by 1 base, with 14 bases left in between. The CDR3 here is CATRNTGSYEQYF. The CDR3 coding sequence is TGTGCCACACGAAACACAGGGTCCTACGAGCAGTACTTC.

CDR3 nucleotides: TGTGCCAGTAGAAGGATAGCGGGGGGGCAGGACATTCAGTACTTC. Translation: CASRRIAGGQDIQYF. V usage is TRBV19 and J usage is TRBJ2-4; the match to TRBD2 covers 11 bases. Unmatched junction bases numbered 9, after V lost 6 bases and J lost 8 bases. The CDR3 runs 15 residues. Germline V gives CDR1 LNHDA, CDR2 SQIVND (reference sequence).

This sequence joins TRBV18 and TRBJ2-2; tentatively, D is TRBD1 (6 bases). Germline CDR1 reads KGHSH; CDR2 reads LQKENI. CDR3 size: 15 residues. The V end lost 4 bases, the J end lost 3 bases, and 12 bases lay between the germline ends. The CDR3 DNA reads TGTGCCAGCTCACACCGGGACATATACACCGGGGAGCTGTTTTTT. Translation: CASSHRDIYTGELFF. Full variable domain (missing parts from reference TRBV18 and TRBJ2-2): NAGVMQNPRHLVRRRGQEARLRCSPMKGHSHVYWYRQLPEEGLKFMVYLQKENIIDESGMPKERFSAEFPKEGPSILRIQQVVRGDSAAYFCASSHRDIYTGELFFGEGSRLTVL.

This rearrangement joins TRBV7-8 to TRBJ1-5; D is unclear. V lost 5 bases, J lost 4 bases, and 12 bases lay in between. The CDR3 totals 14 residues. Germline CDR1 and CDR2: SGHVS and FQNEAQ. The CDR3 nucleotides are TGTGCCAGCAGCCTCACATTTTTAAATCAGCCCCAGCATTTT. It codes for CASSLTFLNQPQHF.

This clone was detected once. The V call is TRBV4-1, the J call TRBJ2-1; 9 nucleotides align to TRBD2. Trimming took 4 bases from V and 6 from J; bases not matched to a gene: 10. CDR3 length equals 16 residues. Germline lookup yields CDR1 MGHRA and CDR2 YSYEKL. The CDR3 DNA follows: TGCGCCAGCAGCCCACGGGGCAGCGGGGGGCGCAATGAGCAGTTCTTC. Protein sequence: CASSPRGSGGRNEQFF.

The chain has TRBV29-1 and TRBJ1-2; perhaps TRBD1 as D (5 bases). Trimming pared 0 bases from V and 1 base from J, leaving 9 bases between. This CDR3 region has 14 residues. Germline values: CDR1 SQVTM, CDR2 ANQGSEA. The chain's CDR3 is CSVEDRQSNYGYTF. In DNA form, the CDR3 reads TGCAGCGTTGAAGATCGACAGAGTAACTATGGCTACACCTTC.

This sequence joins TRBV4-2 and TRBJ2-5, with 7 bases that match TRBD1. CDR1 is LGHNA and CDR2 is YNFKEQ in the germline V gene. CDR3 length: 16 residues. With 1 base clipped from V and 9 bases from J, the junction kept 14 bases outside the gene matches. The CDR3 spells CASSQAQGETVEAQYF. CDR3 DNA sequence: TGTGCCAGCAGCCAAGCCCAGGGGGAGACAGTTGAAGCCCAGTACTTC.

The rearrangement uses TRBV4-1 and TRBJ1-5, with D unresolved. Trimming removed 1 base at V and 7 bases at J, with 8 bases between. This CDR3 has 13 amino acids. Germline assignment: CDR1 MGHRA and CDR2 YSYEKL. The CDR3 sequence is CASSQVIVQPQHF. For the CDR3, the DNA is TGCGCCAGCAGCCAAGTAATTGTACAGCCCCAGCATTTT.

The chain couples TRBV7-9 to TRBJ2-2; 9 bases are a match to TRBD2. The CDR3 is made up of 14 amino acids. The V segment lost 3 bases and the J segment 5 bases; nucleotides outside the gene matches: 1. From germline, CDR1 is SEHNR and CDR2 FQNEAQ (reference sequence). The CDR3 here is CASSFGLATGELFF. CDR3 sequence (DNA): TGTGCCAGCAGCTTCGGACTAGCGACCGGGGAGCTGTTTTTT.

The chain combines TRBV18 with TRBJ1-2; possibly TRBD1 for D (5 bases). The CDR3 consists of 14 residues. Germline CDR1 reads KGHSH; CDR2 reads LQKENI. V gave up 3 bases and J gave up 6 bases, with 14 bases separating them. DNA for the CDR3: TGTGCCAGCTCACCGGATATGGAGGGGAATGGCTACACCTTC. Translating gives CASSPDMEGNGYTF.

V usage is TRBV28 and J usage is TRBJ1-2; D is unclear. In germline, CDR1 is MDHEN, CDR2 SYDVKM. This CDR3 is built from 13 residues. The germline V and J ends were trimmed by 2 bases and 4 bases, with 8 bases remaining between them. CDR3 bases: TGTGCCAGCAGTTTAGGGCTTTTCTATGGCTACACCTTC. Its translation: CASSLGLFYGYTF.